The clone carrying this TCR beta chain is a singleton in its sample. Libraries were prepared by immunoSEQ multiplex PCR; TCRdb keeps only in-frame clonotypes and omits some of them. The sample contains 600,000 to 900,000 clones, approximately 83% of which appear only once. The data are from a study of shared T cell receptors in the human thymus. This CDR3 contains 17 residues. Germline loops: CDR1 SGHTA, CDR2 FQGNSA. After removal of 2 bases from V and 3 bases from J, the junction contained 11 bases not matched to a gene. These data were also reused for a study on human thymus T cells. As that study records: Resections from corrective heart surgery provided thymus tissue. Thymic and blood repertoires appeared to display a bias in their usage of V and J genes. Related research has reported that thymic repertoires overlap highly among unrelated individuals.

Sequenced: thymocytes. The receptor's source is a girl in the first two years of life with a congenital heart defect. The rearrangement uses TRBV7-2 and TRBJ2-5; TRBD2 matches 8 bases. CDR3: CASSLSGRGAPKETQYF. CDR3 DNA sequence: TGTGCCAGCAGCTTAAGTGGGCGGGGGGCTCCCAAAGAGACCCAGTACTTC.